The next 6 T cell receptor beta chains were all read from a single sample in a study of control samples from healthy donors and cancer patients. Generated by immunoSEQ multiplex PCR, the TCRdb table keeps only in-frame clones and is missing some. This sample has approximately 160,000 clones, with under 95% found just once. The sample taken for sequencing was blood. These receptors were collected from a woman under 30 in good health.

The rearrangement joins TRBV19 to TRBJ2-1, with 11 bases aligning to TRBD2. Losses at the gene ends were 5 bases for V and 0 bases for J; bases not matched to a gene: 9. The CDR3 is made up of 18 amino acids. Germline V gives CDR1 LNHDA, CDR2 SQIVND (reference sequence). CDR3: CASSSSGRPHSSYNEQFF. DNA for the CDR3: TGTGCCAGTAGTTCTAGCGGGAGGCCCCACAGCTCCTACAATGAGCAGTTCTTC.

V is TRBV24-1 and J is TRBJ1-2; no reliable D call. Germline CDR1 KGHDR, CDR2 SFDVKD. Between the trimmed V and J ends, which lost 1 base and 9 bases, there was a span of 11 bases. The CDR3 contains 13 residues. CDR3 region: CATSDFQGYRYTF. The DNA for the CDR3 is TGTGCCACCAGTGATTTTCAAGGGTACCGCTACACCTTC.

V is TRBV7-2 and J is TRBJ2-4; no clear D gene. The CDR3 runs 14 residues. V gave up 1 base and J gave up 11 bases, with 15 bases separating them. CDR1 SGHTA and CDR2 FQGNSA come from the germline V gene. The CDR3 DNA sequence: TGTGCCAGCAGCTTAGGAGGATTTTCGGGCTTTCAGTACTTC. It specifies CASSLGGFSGFQYF.

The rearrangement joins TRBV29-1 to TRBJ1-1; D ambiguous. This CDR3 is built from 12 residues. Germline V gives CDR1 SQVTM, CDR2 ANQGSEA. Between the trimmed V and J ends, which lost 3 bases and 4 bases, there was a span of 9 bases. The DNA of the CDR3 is TGCAGCGTTGAGAACCCGGGCACTGAAGCTTTCTTT. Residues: CSVENPGTEAFF.

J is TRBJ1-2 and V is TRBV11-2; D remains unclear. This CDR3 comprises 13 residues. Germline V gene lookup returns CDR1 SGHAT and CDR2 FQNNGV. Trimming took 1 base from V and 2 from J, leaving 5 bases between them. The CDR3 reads CASSLARNYGYTF. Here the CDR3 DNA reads TGTGCCAGCAGCTTAGCGCGAAACTATGGCTACACCTTC.

The CDR3 DNA is TGTGCCAGCTCACCAGGGGGAATGGGCTACACCTTC. It translates to CASSPGGMGYTF. The chain has TRBV18 and TRBJ1-2; D perhaps matches TRBD1 (5 bases). Trimming left V 2 bases short and J 8 bases short, with 9 bases between. Germline values: CDR1 KGHSH, CDR2 LQKENI. The CDR3 is 12 residues long. The full variable domain, its missing parts supplied by reference TRBV18 and TRBJ1-2, is NAGVMQNPRHLVRRRGQEARLRCSPMKGHSHVYWYRQLPEEGLKFMVYLQKENIIDESGMPKERFSAEFPKEGPSILRIQQVVRGDSAAYFCASSPGGMGYTFGSGTRLTVV.